The clone carrying this TCR beta chain has a single count. What it recognizes is unknown. Just one base apart from a much larger clone, this may be a read error. This CDR3 comprises 15 residues. Germline V lookup: CDR1 SGHAT, CDR2 FQNNGV. This entry belongs to a study of T cell repertoires in cytomegalovirus infection. For the study at large: Carrying CMV and the relevant HLA type showed in public TCR beta signatures. General study points: Cumulative frequency (of public TCR beta family members) identified carriers of CMV plus the relevant HLA. Clonotype analysis showed dominance of the ex vivo response by HLA-C-restricted CMV-specific TCR beta clonotypes.

MiXCR, applied by TCRdb to the reads, yields one record per CDR3 protein. Here the sample spans 290,000 or so distinct CDR3 sequences, 20% to 30% being singletons. The chain employs TRBV11-2 and TRBJ2-7; tentative D call: TRBD2 (6 bases). The source is a human donor in good health (CMV status not recorded). Some clones in this sample may be carry-over from other donors' samples. The sample taken for sequencing was PBMCs. The DNA for the CDR3 is TGTGCCTGCAGCTTAGCGTCTAGCGAAACCTACGAGCAGTACTTC. It is translated as CACSLASSETYEQYF.